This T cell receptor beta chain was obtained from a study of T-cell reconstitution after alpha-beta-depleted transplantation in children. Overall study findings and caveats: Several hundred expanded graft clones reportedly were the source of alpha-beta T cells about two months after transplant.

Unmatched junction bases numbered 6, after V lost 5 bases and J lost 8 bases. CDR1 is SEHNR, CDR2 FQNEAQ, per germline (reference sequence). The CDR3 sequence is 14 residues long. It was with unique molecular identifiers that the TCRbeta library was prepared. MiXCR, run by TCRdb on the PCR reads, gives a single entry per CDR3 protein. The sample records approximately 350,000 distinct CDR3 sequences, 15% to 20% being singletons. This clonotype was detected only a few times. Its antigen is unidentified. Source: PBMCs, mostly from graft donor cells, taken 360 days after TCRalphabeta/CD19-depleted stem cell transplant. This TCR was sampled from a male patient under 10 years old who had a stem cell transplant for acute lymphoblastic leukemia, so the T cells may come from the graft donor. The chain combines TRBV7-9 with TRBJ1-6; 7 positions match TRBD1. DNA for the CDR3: TGTGCCAGCAGCCTCCGGGACAGCTATTCACCCCTCCACTTT. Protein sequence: CASSLRDSYSPLHF.